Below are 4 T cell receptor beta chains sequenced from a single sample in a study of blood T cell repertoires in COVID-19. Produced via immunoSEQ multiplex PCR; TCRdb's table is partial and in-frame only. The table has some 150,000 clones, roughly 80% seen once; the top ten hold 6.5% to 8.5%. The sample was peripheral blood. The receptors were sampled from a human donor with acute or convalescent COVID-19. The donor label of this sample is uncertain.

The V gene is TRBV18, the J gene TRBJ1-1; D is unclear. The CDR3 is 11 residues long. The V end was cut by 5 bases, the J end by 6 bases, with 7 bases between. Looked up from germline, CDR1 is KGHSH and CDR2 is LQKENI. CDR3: CASSKSSEAFF. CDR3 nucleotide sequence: TGTGCCAGCTCAAAATCGTCTGAAGCTTTCTTT.

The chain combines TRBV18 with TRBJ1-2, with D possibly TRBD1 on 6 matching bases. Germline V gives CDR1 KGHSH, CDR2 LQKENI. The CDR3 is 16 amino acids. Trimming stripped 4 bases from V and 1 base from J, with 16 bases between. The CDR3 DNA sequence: TGTGCCAGCTCACTTCGCGGACAGCTACTTAACTATGGCTACACCTTC. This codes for CASSLRGQLLNYGYTF.

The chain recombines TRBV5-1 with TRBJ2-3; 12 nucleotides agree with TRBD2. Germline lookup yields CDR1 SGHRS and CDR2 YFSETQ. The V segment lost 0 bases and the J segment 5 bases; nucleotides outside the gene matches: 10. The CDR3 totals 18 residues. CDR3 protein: CASSLGRTSGELGDTQYF. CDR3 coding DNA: TGCGCCAGCAGCTTGGGGCGGACTAGCGGGGAGCTGGGAGATACGCAGTATTTT.

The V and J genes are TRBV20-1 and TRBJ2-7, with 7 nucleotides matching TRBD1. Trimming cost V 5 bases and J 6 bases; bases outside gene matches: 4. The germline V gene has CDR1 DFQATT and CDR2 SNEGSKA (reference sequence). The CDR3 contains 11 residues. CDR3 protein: CSAVQGTEQYF. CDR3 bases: TGCAGTGCTGTACAGGGGACCGAGCAGTACTTC.